The 25 T cell receptor beta chains listed next were all sequenced from one sample in a study of technical replicates of blood from several donors. The data were produced by immunoSEQ multiplex PCR, yet TCRdb's version contains in-frame clones alone and is incomplete. The table shows some 87,000 clones, with approximately 96% occurring only once. The specimen was T cells isolated from PBMCs. The origin of the receptors is a human donor in good health.

The V gene is TRBV10-1, the J gene TRBJ2-1; TRBD2 agrees at 7 bases. Trimming removed 6 bases from V and 0 bases from J; junction bases left unmatched: 2. The germline V gene encodes CDR1 WNHNN and CDR2 SYGVQD (reference sequence). The CDR3 is 14 amino acids. Here the CDR3 DNA reads TGCGCCAGCAGCCCGGGGGGCTCCTACAATGAGCAGTTCTTC. It encodes CASSPGGSYNEQFF.

The chain carries TRBV9 and TRBJ2-3, with D possibly TRBD1 on 5 matching bases. Trimming cost V 1 base and J 2 bases, with 14 bases left between them. Germline CDR1 is SGDLS and CDR2 is YYNGEE. This CDR3 has 16 residues. The CDR3 sequence: CASSVLSGSVTDTQYF. CDR3 bases: TGTGCCAGCAGCGTATTGTCAGGGTCGGTCACAGATACGCAGTATTTT.

The DNA for the CDR3 is TGCGCCAGCAGCTTGCTGTGCGGGGCGGGGAATGAGCAGTTCTTC. This gives the protein CASSLLCGAGNEQFF. The rearrangement links TRBV5-1 to TRBJ2-1; D may be TRBD2 (6 bases). V lost 1 base and J 7 bases, leaving 15 bases between the germline ends. The germline V gene has CDR1 SGHRS and CDR2 YFSETQ. The CDR3 totals 15 residues.

This clone was seen once. The chain joins TRBV7-2 to TRBJ2-5, with TRBD1 matching over 8 bases. The CDR3 is 14 residues long. Trimming removed 1 base from V and 5 bases from J; junction bases left unmatched: 3. CDR1 is SGHTA, CDR2 FQGNSA, per germline. For the CDR3, the DNA is TGTGCCAGCAGCTTAGACAGGGGGGAGGAGACCCAGTACTTC. This codes for CASSLDRGEETQYF.

There are a few counts of this clone. V gene TRBV10-1 combines with J gene TRBJ2-3; 8 bases map to TRBD2. Germline V gene lookup returns CDR1 WNHNN and CDR2 SYGVQD (reference sequence). The length of the CDR3 is 16 residues. The ends lost 2 bases at V and 3 bases at J; junction bases unmatched: 7. CDR3: CASSERGAGETDTQYF. Written as DNA, the CDR3 is TGCGCCAGCAGTGAGAGGGGAGCGGGAGAAACAGATACGCAGTATTTT.

This chain connects TRBV20-1 to TRBJ1-1; D is unresolved. Germline V gives CDR1 DFQATT, CDR2 SNEGSKA (reference sequence). The CDR3 runs to 11 residues. Trimming stripped 7 bases from V and 2 bases from J, with 8 bases between. The DNA of the CDR3 is TGCAGTGATATGAGTAACACTGAAGCTTTCTTT. Protein product: CSDMSNTEAFF.

This chain uses TRBV7-6 with TRBJ2-7; 8 nucleotides align to TRBD1. Germline CDR1 SGHVS, CDR2 FNYEAQ. The CDR3 loop spans 15 amino acids. Trimming removed 6 bases from V and 0 bases from J; junction bases left unmatched: 7. CDR3 nucleotide sequence: TGTGCCAGCAGTTTGGACAGGGCCGGCTCCTACGAGCAGTACTTC. It translates to CASSLDRAGSYEQYF. Full variable domain (remainder filled in from reference TRBV7-6 and TRBJ2-7): GAGVSQSPRYKVTKRGQDVALRCDPISGHVSLYWYRQALGQGPEFLTYFNYEAQQDKSGLPNDRFSAERPEGSISTLTIQRTEQRDSAMYRCASSLDRAGSYEQYFGPGTRLTVT.

The CDR3 spells CASSGTGNYEQYF. CDR3 DNA: TGTGCCAGCAGTGGGACAGGGAACTACGAGCAGTACTTC. The V call is TRBV2, the J call TRBJ2-7; the match to TRBD1 covers 8 bases. This CDR3 has 13 amino acids. The germline V gene has CDR1 SNHLY and CDR2 FYNNEI. Trimming at V came to 4 bases and at J to 3 bases, leaving 2 bases not matched to a gene.

Worth noting for this clone: One end of the junction is discordant with germline, which a read error may explain. The chain has TRBV7-7 and TRBJ2-7; perhaps TRBD1 as D (6 bases). CDR3 size: 16 residues. The germline gives CDR1 SSHAT, CDR2 FNYEAQ (reference sequence). In nucleotides, the CDR3 is TGTGCTAGCAGCTTAGAGGTTAACAGGGCGTTTTACGAGCAGTACTTC. Translation: CASSLEVNRAFYEQYF.

The chain couples TRBV11-2 to TRBJ2-7; 7 bases are a match to TRBD2. The CDR3 extends over 14 amino acids. Unmatched junction bases numbered 7, after V lost 5 bases and J lost 3 bases. The germline V gene encodes CDR1 SGHAT and CDR2 FQNNGV. This CDR3 is CASSPWGGSYEQYF. The CDR3 region has the DNA TGTGCCAGCAGCCCGTGGGGCGGGAGCTACGAGCAGTACTTC.

The chain couples TRBV5-4 to TRBJ2-5; TRBD2 matches 12 bases. The CDR3 has 15 residues. Germline V gene lookup returns CDR1 SGHNT and CDR2 YYREEE (reference sequence). After removal of 5 bases from V and 5 bases from J, the junction contained 7 bases not matched to a gene. The CDR3 nucleotides read TGTGCCAGCAGTTCTAGCGGGAGGGCCTTGGAGACCCAGTACTTC. As protein: CASSSSGRALETQYF.

The chain links TRBV5-1 to TRBJ1-1, with D unresolved. The CDR3 has 14 residues. Germline CDR1 SGHRS, CDR2 YFSETQ. The V gene lost 2 bases and the J gene lost 1 base, with 9 bases spanning the gap. The chain's CDR3 is CASSFDIANTEAFF. CDR3 nucleotides: TGCGCCAGCAGCTTTGACATTGCGAACACTGAAGCTTTCTTT.

This rearrangement joins TRBV18 to TRBJ2-2, with D perhaps matching TRBD2 (5 bases). This CDR3 is 14 amino acids long. The germline gives CDR1 KGHSH, CDR2 LQKENI. V was trimmed by 8 bases and J by 4 bases, leaving 14 bases between them. The CDR3: CASPQTEVTGELFF. The CDR3 DNA reads as TGTGCCAGCCCACAGACGGAGGTCACCGGGGAGCTGTTTTTT.

The chain recombines TRBV5-8 with TRBJ2-2; TRBD1 matches 7 bases. The V and J ends lost 0 bases and 7 bases, in that order; junction bases with no gene match: 9. This CDR3 comprises 16 residues. Looked up from germline, CDR1 is SGHTS and CDR2 is YDEGEE. For the CDR3, the DNA is TGTGCCAGCAGCTTGGCCCTCCTACAGGGGTGCGGGGAGCTGTTTTTT. Translated: CASSLALLQGCGELFF.

J is TRBJ2-3 and V is TRBV11-3; 8 bases fit TRBD2. The V and J ends lost 0 bases and 3 bases, in that order; junction bases with no gene match: 5. CDR1 is SGHNT, CDR2 YENEEA, per germline. The CDR3 extends over 16 amino acids. The chain's CDR3 is CASSLDLGGETDTQYF. The CDR3 nucleotides are TGTGCCAGCAGCTTAGATCTCGGGGGGGAGACAGATACGCAGTATTTT.

The chain combines TRBV28 with TRBJ1-5; 7 bases line up with TRBD1. Germline CDR1 and CDR2: MDHEN and SYDVKM. The CDR3 spans 14 residues. V gave up 7 bases and J gave up 5 bases; unmatched junction bases: 8. CDR3 bases: TGTGCCAGCATACAAGACAGGGCTCATCAGCCCCAGCATTTT. Translation: CASIQDRAHQPQHF.

The CDR3 sequence is CSGLGTSGSSYEQYF. The CDR3 DNA is TGCAGCGGGCTGGGGACTAGCGGGAGCTCGTACGAGCAGTACTTC. This sequence joins TRBV29-1 and TRBJ2-7, with 14 bases fitting TRBD2. Germline CDR1 SQVTM, CDR2 ANQGSEA. The V gene end was trimmed by 7 bases and the J gene end by 4 bases; junction bases not matched to a gene: 9. CDR3 length: 15 residues.

This clone has a single count. The V call is TRBV9, the J call TRBJ2-1; the D gene is possibly TRBD2 (5 bases). CDR1 SGDLS and CDR2 YYNGEE come from the germline V gene. V shed 4 bases and J shed 7 bases, with 12 bases lying between them. This CDR3 region has 13 residues. CDR3 coding DNA: TGTGCCAGCAGCCCCAGAGGGATTAATGAGCAGTTCTTC. It translates to CASSPRGINEQFF.

This clone appeared once. This chain connects TRBV5-4 to TRBJ1-4; possibly TRBD1 for D (5 bases). The CDR3 runs to 15 residues. Germline loops: CDR1 SGHNT, CDR2 YYREEE (reference sequence). Trimming left V 2 bases short and J 0 bases short, with 8 bases between. The CDR3 is CASSFRGATNEKLFF. CDR3 nucleotide sequence: TGTGCCAGCAGCTTTCGGGGGGCAACTAATGAAAAACTGTTTTTT.

This clone has a single count. The rearrangement joins TRBV4-3 to TRBJ2-2; 10 positions match TRBD2. The CDR3 extends over 17 amino acids. Looked up from germline, CDR1 is LGHNA and CDR2 is YSLEER. The trim removed 3 bases at V and 0 bases at J, leaving 4 bases unmatched. The CDR3, as DNA: TGCGCCAGCAGCCAGAGACTAGCGGGTGCGAACACCGGGGAGCTGTTTTTT. It yields the protein CASSQRLAGANTGELFF.

The chain recombines TRBV9 with TRBJ2-5; tentatively, D is TRBD2 (8 bases). CDR1 SGDLS and CDR2 YYNGEE come from the germline V gene. CDR3 size: 15 residues. V shed 6 bases and J shed 4 bases, with 19 bases lying between them. The CDR3 loop is CASKQGDSGIETQYF. The CDR3 region has the DNA TGTGCCAGCAAGCAGGGGGATAGCGGGATAGAGACCCAGTACTTC.

The gene calls are TRBV27 and TRBJ2-7, with TRBD1 matching over 11 bases. Germline values: CDR1 MNHEY, CDR2 SMNVEV (reference sequence). Germline trimming cut 4 bases from V and 6 bases from J; bases unmatched to any gene: 8. The length of the CDR3 is 15 residues. The CDR3 DNA is TGTGCCAGCAGTTCCCTAGGACAGGGGGCTCTCGAGCAGTACTTC. This translates into CASSSLGQGALEQYF.

V and J are TRBV28 and TRBJ2-7; tentative D call: TRBD2 (5 bases). The germline CDR1 and CDR2 sequences are MDHEN and SYDVKM. Trimming took off 3 bases at V and 2 bases at J, with 17 bases between the two ends. The CDR3 contains 16 residues. For the CDR3, the DNA is TGTGCCAGCAGTTTGCTTTTAGAGGGTGGGGCCTACGAGCAGTACTTC. Its translation is CASSLLLEGGAYEQYF. The whole variable domain, remainder taken from reference TRBV28 and TRBJ2-7, is DVKVTQSSRYLVKRTGEKVFLECVQDMDHENMFWYRQDPGLGLRLIYFSYDVKMKEKGDIPEGYSVSREKKERFSLILESASTNQTSMYLCASSLLLEGGAYEQYFGPGTRLTVT.

The V gene is TRBV28, the J gene TRBJ2-7; weak D call: TRBD1 (7 bases). This CDR3 region has 15 residues. The germline gives CDR1 MDHEN, CDR2 SYDVKM. V was shortened by 5 bases and J by 5 bases, with 19 bases between the two germline ends. The CDR3 is CASSPYQTGRNEQYF. CDR3 nucleotides: TGTGCCAGCAGTCCCTACCAGACAGGGAGGAACGAGCAGTACTTC.

This chain connects TRBV9 to TRBJ2-3; 7 bases match TRBD1. Germline loops: CDR1 SGDLS, CDR2 YYNGEE. This CDR3 spans 16 amino acids. V gave up 0 bases and J gave up 6 bases; unmatched junction bases: 10. The CDR3 DNA follows: TGTGCCAGCAGCGTAGTCGGGACAGTATCGGAGGATACGCAGTATTTT. Translating gives CASSVVGTVSEDTQYF.